The 23 T cell receptor beta chains presented below share a single source sample, sequenced in a study of blood T cell repertoires in COVID-19. Measured with immunoSEQ multiplex PCR; TCRdb has only the in-frame clones, and not every one. The table includes about 140,000 clones, 84% detected once. The specimen sequenced was PBMCs or T cells enriched from blood (not recorded which). The receptors here all came from a woman aged 45-65 years with acute COVID-19.

The rearrangement uses TRBV11-2 and TRBJ1-6, with 7 bases that match TRBD1. Germline CDR1 and CDR2: SGHAT and FQNNGV. The CDR3 covers 16 residues. V was pared by 0 bases and J by 9 bases, with 8 bases of the junction left unmatched. CDR3 nucleotides: TGTGCCAGCAGCTTAGAGTATTGGTCAGGGGGTTCACCCCTCCACTTT. Protein sequence: CASSLEYWSGGSPLHF.

The chain links TRBV9 to TRBJ2-1; weak D call: TRBD2 (6 bases). Germline assignment: CDR1 SGDLS and CDR2 YYNGEE. V shed 4 bases and J shed 1 base, with 15 bases lying between them. This CDR3 is built from 16 residues. The CDR3 reads CASSSLPGGSYNEQFF. The CDR3 coding sequence is TGTGCCAGCAGCTCCCTCCCAGGAGGGTCCTACAATGAGCAGTTCTTC.

This clone was seen once. The genes are TRBV29-1 and TRBJ2-7; weak D call: TRBD1 (5 bases). The CDR3 length is 10 residues. Germline V gene sequence: CDR1 SQVTM, CDR2 ANQGSEA. Trimming took 3 bases from V and 11 from J, leaving 11 bases between them. The CDR3 region is CSVEAQGKYF. The DNA for the CDR3 is TGCAGCGTTGAGGCGCAGGGAAAGTACTTC.

A word on this clone: At one end the junction does not follow the germline gene, possibly because of a read error. The genes are TRBV5-6 and TRBJ1-3; TRBD1 aligns across 9 bases. This CDR3 region has 15 residues. Looked up from germline, CDR1 is SGHDT and CDR2 is YYEEEE. CDR3 in DNA: TGTGCCAGCAGACTACAGGGGGCGGCTGGAGACACCATATATTTT. Residues: CASRLQGAAGDTIYF.

CDR3 DNA sequence: TGTGCCAGCAGCCAAACAGCTCGGAACGAGCAGTACTTC. Amino acid sequence: CASSQTARNEQYF. The chain links TRBV14 to TRBJ2-7; D is undetermined. Germline V gene data show CDR1 as SGHDN and CDR2 as FVKESK. The CDR3 consists of 13 residues. V shed 2 bases and J shed 5 bases, with 10 bases lying between them.

A single count supports this clone. The CDR3 loop reads CASSLSGRGTEAFF. The CDR3 bases are TGTGCCAGCAGCTTATCGGGAAGAGGCACTGAAGCTTTCTTT. The chain recombines TRBV7-3 with TRBJ1-1; D is undetermined. The CDR3 loop spans 14 amino acids. Germline V gene data show CDR1 as SGHTA and CDR2 as FQGTGA. Deletions cut 2 bases from V and 4 bases from J, with 11 bases between.

The CDR3 DNA follows: TGCGCCAGCAGTGAGTCGGGGACAGGGGAGCCAGATACGCAGTATTTT. Its protein is CASSESGTGEPDTQYF. This sequence joins TRBV10-1 and TRBJ2-3, with 10 bases fitting TRBD1. V dropped 0 bases and J dropped 4; count of bases not matched to a gene: 4. The CDR3 has 16 residues. The germline CDR1 and CDR2 sequences are WNHNN and SYGVQD (reference sequence).

This clone has a single count. This CDR3 is CASSPGTSNTGELFF. CDR3 sequence (DNA): TGCGCCAGCAGCCCTGGGACTTCAAACACCGGGGAGCTGTTTTTT. The chain combines TRBV5-1 with TRBJ2-2, with D possibly matching TRBD2 (6 bases). There are 15 residues in the CDR3. CDR1 is SGHRS, CDR2 YFSETQ, per germline. With 4 bases removed from V and 2 bases from J, the gap between germline ends came to 12 bases.

This chain joins TRBV12-5 and TRBJ1-3; D remains ambiguous. Germline V gene data show CDR1 as LGHNT and CDR2 as FRNRAP. Deletions cut 4 bases from V and 0 bases from J, with 4 bases between. The CDR3 covers 13 residues. CDR3 protein: CASGSGSGNTIYF. As DNA, the CDR3 is TGTGCTAGTGGTTCAGGCTCTGGAAACACCATATATTTT.

The chain joins TRBV3-1 (or the pseudogene TRBV3-2) to TRBJ1-6; 7 nucleotides align to TRBD1. Germline V gene lookup returns CDR1 LGHDT and CDR2 YNNKEL (reference sequence). The CDR3 length is 14 residues. Losses at the gene ends were 5 bases for V and 5 bases for J; bases not matched to a gene: 3. The CDR3 DNA sequence: TGTGCCAGCAGCTTGGGACAGAATAATTCACCCCTCCACTTT. It translates to CASSLGQNNSPLHF.

This clone was counted a few times. The junction does not match germline at one end; this may be a read error. V usage is TRBV7-9 and J usage is TRBJ2-7, with TRBD2 matching 13 bases. CDR3 length: 14 residues. Germline assignment: CDR1 SEHNR and CDR2 FQNEAQ (reference sequence). CDR3 residues: CASSFEAGLAGLRF. The CDR3 region has the DNA TGTGCCAGCAGCTTCGAGGCGGGACTAGCGGGACTCCGCTTC.

The CDR3 sequence: CASTGRNTDTQYF. The CDR3 DNA reads as TGCGCCAGCACCGGTAGAAACACAGATACGCAGTATTTT. The chain is built from TRBV10-2 and TRBJ2-3; D is unclear. Trimming left V 7 bases short and J 2 bases short, with 10 bases between. The CDR3 is 13 amino acids. Germline V gene data show CDR1 as WSHSY and CDR2 as SAAADI.

The V and J genes are TRBV6-5 and TRBJ1-1; 7 bases align to TRBD1. Germline CDR1 and CDR2: MNHEY and SVGAGI. CDR3 length equals 14 residues. The trim removed 8 bases at V and 1 base at J, leaving 7 bases unmatched. This chain's CDR3 is CASSWDRTNTEAFF. Written as DNA, the CDR3 is TGTGCCAGCTCATGGGACAGAACGAACACTGAAGCTTTCTTT.

J is TRBJ1-3 and V is TRBV7-8; D is undetermined. With 1 base removed from V and 0 bases from J, the gap between germline ends came to 13 bases. CDR3 length: 17 residues. CDR1 is SGHVS, CDR2 FQNEAQ, per germline. The CDR3 bases are TGTGCCAGCAGCTTAGACCAAGGAGCCCCCTCTGGAAACACCATATATTTT. Protein: CASSLDQGAPSGNTIYF.

The V and J genes are TRBV19 and TRBJ1-6; D is unclear. Germline V gene sequence: CDR1 LNHDA, CDR2 SQIVND (reference sequence). With 0 bases removed from V and 6 bases from J, the gap between germline ends came to 9 bases. The CDR3 is 15 residues long. For the CDR3, the DNA is TGTGCCAGTAGTATAGATCGGGGTGGTAATTCACCCCTCCACTTT. Translated: CASSIDRGGNSPLHF.

Points on this clone: This sample includes further DNA sequences coding for the same CDR3. The gene calls are TRBV7-3 and TRBJ2-1; TRBD1 matches 10 bases. The germline V gene has CDR1 SGHTA and CDR2 FQGTGA. This CDR3 is built from 15 residues. Losses at the gene ends were 0 bases for V and 5 bases for J; bases not matched to a gene: 1. This CDR3 reads CASSLTGQGNNEQFF. CDR3 bases: TGTGCCAGCAGCTTAACGGGACAGGGGAACAATGAGCAGTTCTTC.

CDR3 bases: TGTGCCAGCAGCTCCTACCGGGATATATACCAAGAGACCCAGTACTTC. Its translation is CASSSYRDIYQETQYF. The chain uses TRBV7-2 and TRBJ2-5; D may be TRBD2 (5 bases). The CDR3 extends over 16 amino acids. Germline values: CDR1 SGHTA, CDR2 FQGNSA. V was trimmed by 4 bases and J by 0 bases, leaving 15 bases between them.

The V gene is TRBV7-9, the J gene TRBJ2-1, with 10 bases lining up with TRBD1. V lost 5 bases to trimming and J lost 4 bases; unmatched junction nucleotides: 5. The CDR3 covers 15 residues. Germline lookup yields CDR1 SEHNR and CDR2 FQNEAQ (reference sequence). CDR3 amino acids: CASSPGQGIYNEQFF. DNA for the CDR3: TGTGCCAGCAGCCCGGGACAGGGGATTTACAATGAGCAGTTCTTC.

This clone came up a few times. The chain carries TRBV9 and TRBJ2-7; D uncertain. CDR1 SGDLS and CDR2 YYNGEE come from the germline V gene. Trimming cost V 0 bases and J 3 bases, with 4 bases left between them. The CDR3 is 12 amino acids. This CDR3 is CASSVDGYEQYF. The CDR3 bases are TGTGCCAGCAGCGTAGACGGCTACGAGCAGTACTTC.

The gene calls are TRBV18 and TRBJ2-2, with 10 bases fitting TRBD2. V lost 6 bases, J lost 3 bases, and 7 bases stayed unmatched. Germline values: CDR1 KGHSH, CDR2 LQKENI. The CDR3 runs to 16 residues. CDR3 sequence (DNA): TGTGCCAGCTCCCCAAGAACTAGCGGGGACACCGGGGAGCTGTTTTTT. It is translated as CASSPRTSGDTGELFF.

The CDR3 nucleotides are TGTGCCAGCAGCCAAGAGAAGGGGAGCAATCAGCCCCAGCATTTT. It codes for CASSQEKGSNQPQHF. V is TRBV4-2 and J is TRBJ1-5; maybe TRBD1 (5 bases). The CDR3 length is 15 residues. The V end was cut by 0 bases, the J end by 1 base, with 7 bases between. Per germline, CDR1 LGHNA and CDR2 YNFKEQ.

The gene calls are TRBV20-1 and TRBJ1-2; possible D gene TRBD1, 5 bases. With 5 bases removed from V and 4 bases from J, the gap between germline ends came to 8 bases. The CDR3 sequence is 11 residues long. Germline V gives CDR1 DFQATT, CDR2 SNEGSKA (reference sequence). CDR3 amino acids: CSAPDSYGYTF. The CDR3 DNA is TGCAGTGCTCCCGACAGCTATGGCTACACCTTC.

The chain carries TRBV11-2 and TRBJ2-6, with unresolved D. Trimming pared 5 bases from V and 4 bases from J, leaving 6 bases between. The germline V gene has CDR1 SGHAT and CDR2 FQNNGV. This CDR3 contains 13 residues. The CDR3 reads CASSRVGANVLTF. The CDR3 DNA sequence: TGTGCCAGCAGCCGGGTGGGGGCCAACGTCCTGACTTTC.